This T cell receptor (beta chain) was identified during a study of CD8+ T cells in alopecia areata. RNA was isolated and reverse transcribed to cDNA, the sequencing template. Method: immunoSEQ multiplex PCR; TCRdb's copy keeps in-frame clones and lacks some. The sample gives 3,000 or so clones, none seen only once, and the top ten clones hold over 40%. This clone was seen ten or more times. The antigen remains undetermined. Gene names and germline refer to mouse. The read finishes 4 residues shy of the CDR3 end, and the germline J gene is used to complete it. Trimming cost V 4 bases and J 2 bases, with 12 bases left between them. CDR1 is MSHET, CDR2 SYDVDS, per germline. There are 15 residues in the CDR3. Study findings and constraints: When scalp samples are sequenced, resident alphabeta T cells of normal skin are also captured. Relative to normal scalp, lesional scalp, especially alopecia totalis/universalis, showed higher clonality.

Specimen: lesional skin. The rearrangement links TRBV29 to TRBJ2-1; no firm D call. This sequence was found in a C3H/HeJ mouse with alopecia areata. This strain has MHC haplotype H2-k. The CDR3 loop is CASSSPQNYYAEQFF. CDR3 DNA (partial): TGTGCTAGCAGTTCCCCCCAGAATTACTATGCT. Full variable domain (missing parts from reference TRBV29 and TRBJ2-1): DMKVTQMPRYLIKRMGENVLLECGQDMSHETMYWYRQDPGLGLQLIYISYDVDSNSEGDIPKGYRVSRKKREHFSLILDSAKTNQTSVYFCASSSPQNYYAEQFFGPGTRLTVL.